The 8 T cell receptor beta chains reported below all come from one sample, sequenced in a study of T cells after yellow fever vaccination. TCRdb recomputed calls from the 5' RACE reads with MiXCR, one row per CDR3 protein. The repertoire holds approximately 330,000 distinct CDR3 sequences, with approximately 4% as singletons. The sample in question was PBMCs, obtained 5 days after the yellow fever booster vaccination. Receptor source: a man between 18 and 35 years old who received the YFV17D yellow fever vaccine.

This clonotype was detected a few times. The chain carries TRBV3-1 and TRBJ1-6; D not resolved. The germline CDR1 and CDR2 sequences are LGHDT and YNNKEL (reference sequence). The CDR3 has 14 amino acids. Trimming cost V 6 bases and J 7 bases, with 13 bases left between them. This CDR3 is CASSQKGGNSPLHF. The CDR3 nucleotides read TGTGCCAGCAGTCAGAAGGGAGGCAATTCACCCCTCCACTTT.

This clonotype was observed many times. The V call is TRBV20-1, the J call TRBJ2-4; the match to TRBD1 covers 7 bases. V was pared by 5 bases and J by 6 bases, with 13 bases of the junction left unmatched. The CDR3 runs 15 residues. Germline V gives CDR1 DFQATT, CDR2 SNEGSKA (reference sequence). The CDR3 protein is CSARQPGQRTNIQYF. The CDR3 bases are TGCAGTGCTCGACAACCGGGACAGAGAACAAACATTCAGTACTTC.

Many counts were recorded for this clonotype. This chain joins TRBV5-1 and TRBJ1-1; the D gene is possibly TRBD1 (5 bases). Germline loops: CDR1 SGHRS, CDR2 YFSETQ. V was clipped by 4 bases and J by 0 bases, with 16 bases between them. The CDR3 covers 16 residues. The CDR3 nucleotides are TGCGCCAGCAGCCCATCCCCGACAGTAATGAACACTGAAGCTTTCTTT. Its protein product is CASSPSPTVMNTEAFF.

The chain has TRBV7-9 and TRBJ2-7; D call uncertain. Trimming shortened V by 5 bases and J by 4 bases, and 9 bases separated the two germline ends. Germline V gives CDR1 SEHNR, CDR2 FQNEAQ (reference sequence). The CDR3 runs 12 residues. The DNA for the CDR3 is TGTGCCAGCAGCCTACAGCGTTACGAGCAGTACTTC. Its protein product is CASSLQRYEQYF.

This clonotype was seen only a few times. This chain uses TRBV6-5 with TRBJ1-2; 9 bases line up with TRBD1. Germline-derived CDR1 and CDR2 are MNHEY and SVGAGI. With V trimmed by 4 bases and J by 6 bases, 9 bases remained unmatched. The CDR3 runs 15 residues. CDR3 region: CASSLRPTGGDGYTF. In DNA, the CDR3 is TGTGCCAGCAGTTTAAGACCCACAGGGGGCGATGGCTACACCTTC.

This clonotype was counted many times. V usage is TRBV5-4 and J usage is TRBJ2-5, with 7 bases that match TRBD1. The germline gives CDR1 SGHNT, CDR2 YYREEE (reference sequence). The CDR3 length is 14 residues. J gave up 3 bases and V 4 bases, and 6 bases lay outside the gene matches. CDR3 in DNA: TGTGCCAGCAGCCTGGGACAGAAAGAAGAGACCCAGTACTTC. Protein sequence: CASSLGQKEETQYF. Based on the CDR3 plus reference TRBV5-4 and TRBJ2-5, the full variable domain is ETGVTQSPTHLIKTRGQQVTLRCSSQSGHNTVSWYQQALGQGPQFIFQYYREEENGRGNFPPRFSGLQFPNYSSELNVNALELDDSALYLCASSLGQKEETQYFGPGTRLLVL.

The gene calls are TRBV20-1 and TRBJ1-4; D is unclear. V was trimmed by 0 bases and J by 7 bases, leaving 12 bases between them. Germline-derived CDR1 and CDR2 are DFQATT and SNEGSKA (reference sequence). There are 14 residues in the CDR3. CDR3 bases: TGCAGTGCTAGAGAGGCAGAGGTTCTTGAAAAACTGTTTTTT. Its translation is CSAREAEVLEKLFF.

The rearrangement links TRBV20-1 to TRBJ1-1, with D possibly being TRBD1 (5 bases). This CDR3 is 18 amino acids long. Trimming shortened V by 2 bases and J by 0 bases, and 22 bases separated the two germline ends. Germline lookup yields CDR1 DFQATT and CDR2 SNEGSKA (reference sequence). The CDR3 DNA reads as TGCAGTGCTAGAATCGCTACCGGGATCGGGGGTTTGAACACTGAAGCTTTCTTT. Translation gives CSARIATGIGGLNTEAFF.